Included here is one T cell receptor (beta chain) sequence, with context. It lacks a known antigen. No much larger clonotype is one base removed from it; base qualities were not supplied. Preparation of the library involved RACE. Sequencing relied on a NextSeq 500. During library preparation, unique molecular identifiers were attached to individual cDNA molecules so that TCRs could be counted in a quantitative, reproducible way. Under the source paper's analysis protocol: The median number of TCRs per sample was roughly 100,000, ranging from 23,224 to 690,600. The Decombinator software suite was used to annotate V, J and CDR3 in the TCR reads. For PS versus PT1 abundance plots, all samples were subsampled to the same number of TCRs (28,000). TCRs were defined as expanded if absent before sensitization and observed at least eight times at the 2-week time point. Through fastp at Q25 and MiXCR, TCRdb rebuilt clones from the public reads, retaining in-frame beta chains. Every entry covers one CDR3 protein and lists the most common genes and DNA from its rows. These V and J calls derive from TCRdb rather than the authors' analysis. The sample table records 65,000 to 95,000 distinct CDR3 sequences; around 9.4% of these occur just once. Less than 2% of the sample goes to the ten largest clones.

For CDR1 and CDR2, the germline V gene lists MRHNA and SNTAGT. V is shortened by 4 bases, J by 4 bases, and the region joining them spans 9 bases. Its CDR3 holds 13 amino acids, cysteine through phenylalanine. Just CDR3 DNA is preserved here, 39 bases in frame from base 1. The data originate from a study of human T cells and chemical hapten exposure (dated by TCRdb to about 2021). Regarding the study in general: Libraries were pooled for sequencing, and variation in per-sample TCR yields was attributed mainly to small differences in library volumes within the pool. Peripheral blood TCR repertoire changes were tracked in vivo in alopecia patients during primary and secondary sensitization to the hapten diphenylcyclopropenone (DPC). Both TCR alpha and TCR beta chains were sequenced from each blood RNA sample.

In light of the paper, this sample's time point label describes: healthy volunteer bleed at 6 weeks. Total RNA was extracted from unfractionated whole blood collected in Tempus Blood RNA tubes. As TCR sequencing controls, four or five healthy volunteers were used, with blood taken at day 0, 2 weeks and 6 weeks. On the study overall, not on this receptor specifically: The number of TCRs above 1 in 1000 frequency did not change with DPC sensitization; there was no evidence of global repertoire structure alterations. Repeated subsampling changed both the strength of the expansion versus patch-test correlation and the threshold at which that correlation became significant.

The TCR originated in a female donor in good health. Some clones in this sample may be carry-over from other donors' samples. Here the chain combines TRBV6-4 and TRBJ2-3; the D segment could be TRBD2, given 6 matching bases. Sequenced material: whole blood. The DNA sequence is TGTGCCAGCAGTGCGACTAGAGCAGATACGCAGTATTTT. Its translation is CASSATRADTQYF.